This TCR beta chain was identified in a study of T cells after yellow fever vaccination. Across the study: SMART-Seq v4 Ultra Low Input prepared libraries from low-cell fractions.

TCRdb re-called the 5' RACE reads with MiXCR, one entry per CDR3 protein. Among some 400,000 distinct CDR3 sequences listed, under 20% were seen once. Concerning this clonotype: Antigen unknown.

Trimming cost V 5 bases and J 10 bases; bases outside gene matches: 11. The CDR3 has 15 amino acids. Germline V CDR1 and CDR2: MDHEN, SYDVKM. Study results and limitations: Reappearance after the booster was seen for most primary-vaccination clones, at 95% to 96% CD4 and about 90% CD8.

This chain uses TRBV28 with TRBJ1-6; 7 nucleotides match TRBD1. The material was PBMCs, obtained before the yellow fever booster vaccination. The receptor was derived from a man between 18 and 29 years old who received the YFV17D yellow fever vaccine. Written as DNA, the CDR3 is TGTGCCAGCAGTGCGACAGGGACAGATAGGTCACCCCTCCACTTT. It encodes CASSATGTDRSPLHF.